The T cell receptor (beta chain) described here comes from a study of T cell changes during pregnancy in multiple sclerosis. Profiled with immunoSEQ multiplex PCR; TCRdb holds only in-frame clones, not every one. Counted here are about 39,000 clones, roughly 93% occurring once; the ten biggest clones make up 0.35%. The germline gives CDR1 SGHTA, CDR2 FQGNSA. Germline trimming cut 8 bases from V and 5 bases from J; bases unmatched to any gene: 7. This CDR3 has 14 amino acids. This TCR came from a female donor with multiple sclerosis, enrolled in a pregnancy study. The rearrangement uses TRBV7-2 and TRBJ2-3; 10 positions agree with TRBD2. The specimen comprised CD4+ T cells from peripheral blood mononuclear cells, sampled after pregnancy. The CDR3 DNA is TGTGCCAGCGTGCTAGCGGGGGCGGTAGATACGCAGTATTTT. Its protein is CASVLAGAVDTQYF.